The clone carrying this T cell receptor beta chain was seen more than once but under ten times. The antigen is not known. The entry originates in a study of a mutant IDH1 vaccine in newly diagnosed glioma. On the study more broadly: The initiation of vaccination occurred 4-6 weeks after radiotherapy alone, or with temozolomide cycles. The earlier regimen, radiotherapy, temozolomide, or both, was most often both. Study observations and caveats: The authors found pseudoprogression apparently unrelated to changes in top peripheral T cell clonotypes.

This sample's time point: week 35, safety follow-up. Every vaccine dose comprised 300 ug of mutant IDH1 20-mer peptide plus topical imiquimod. Method: immunoSEQ multiplex PCR; TCRdb's copy keeps in-frame clones and lacks some. The table has roughly 26,000 clones, around 78% seen once. This specimen consisted of PBMCs, obtained from a glioma patient whose treatment included an IDH1 peptide vaccine. The clonotype originates from a man aged 30 to 45 with glioma.

The CDR3 is CAWSGQHNQPQHF. Here the CDR3 DNA reads TGTGCCTGGAGTGGACAGCACAATCAGCCCCAGCATTTT. The rearrangement uses TRBV30 and TRBJ1-5; a possible D gene is TRBD1 (5 bases). CDR1 and CDR2 (germline): GTSNPN, SVGIG (reference sequence). Trimming left V 1 base short and J 3 bases short, with 7 bases between. This CDR3 has 13 amino acids. Drawing the rest from reference TRBV30 and TRBJ1-5, the complete variable domain is SQTIHQWPATLVQPVGSPLSLECTVEGTSNPNLYWYRQAAGRGLQLLFYSVGIGQISSEVPQNLSASRPQDRQFILSSKKLLLSDSGFYLCAWSGQHNQPQHFGDGTRLSIL.